This TCR beta chain was observed in a study of cytomegalovirus exposure and HLA in healthy donors. A few counts support this clone. Its antigen is not known. Study-level points and caveats: Beyond CMV serostatus, there was no information to go on about immune exposure.

PCR employed 60 Vbeta and 13 Jbeta primers. Measured with immunoSEQ multiplex PCR; TCRdb has only the in-frame clones, and not every one. The sample has some 180,000 clones, 9.5% seen once. The sequencing input was PBMCs. The receptor comes from a woman aged 25 to 39 in good health and CMV-seropositive.

The chain's CDR3 is CASSRLAGANTGELFF. The CDR3 DNA is TGTGCCAGCAGTCGACTAGCGGGAGCCAACACCGGGGAGCTGTTTTTT. The chain is built from TRBV5-4 and TRBJ2-2; 12 nucleotides line up with TRBD2. This CDR3 is 16 amino acids long. CDR1 and CDR2 (germline): SGHNT, YYREEE (reference sequence). V dropped 5 bases and J dropped 2; count of bases not matched to a gene: 4.